A selection of T cell receptor beta chains follows, all from one sample in a study of T cell repertoires in cytomegalovirus infection. Which antigens these TCRs recognize remains unknown. TCRdb re-called the reads through MiXCR, storing one row per CDR3 protein. Among about 60,000 distinct CDR3 sequences, around 34% were seen once, and the ten largest hold about three quarters. Sample: PBMCs, sequenced either directly or after in vitro stimulation (not recorded which). The receptors stem from a human donor in good health (CMV status not recorded). Some clones in this sample may be carry-over from other donors' samples. Both conserved end residues are part of each CDR3. D genes are given only for firm matches. Some rows mark clone size as missing; the rest say once, few, many or name a class of expanded clone.

J gene: TRBJ2-3; V gene: TRBV6-1; clone size: .; D gene: .; CDR3 DNA: TGTGCCAGCAGCCCGGCGGGGACCGGCACAGATACGCAGTATTTT; CDR3 protein: CASSPAGTGTDTQYF
J gene: TRBJ2-1; V gene: TRBV7-2; clone size: many; D gene: .; CDR3 DNA: TGTGCCAGCAGCTCCCCGAGGTTGGCTGAGCAGTTCTTC; CDR3 protein: CASSSPRLAEQFF
J gene: TRBJ2-7; V gene: TRBV7-8; clone size: few; D gene: .; CDR3 DNA: TGTGCCAGCAGCTTAGGTTCCCCGCGGGGCGAGCAGTACTTC; CDR3 protein: CASSLGSPRGEQYF
J gene: TRBJ2-3; V gene: TRBV5-6; clone size: few; D gene: TRBD1; CDR3 DNA: TGTGCCAGCAGCTCGGGACAGGACTACACAGATACGCAGTATTTT; CDR3 protein: CASSSGQDYTDTQYF
J gene: TRBJ1-3; V gene: TRBV7-2; clone size: .; D gene: .; CDR3 DNA: TGTGCCAGCAGCTTAGCCCCGCACTCTGGAAACACCATATATTTT; CDR3 protein: CASSLAPHSGNTIYF
J gene: TRBJ2-7; V gene: TRBV4-2; clone size: many; D gene: .; CDR3 DNA: TGTGCCAGCAGCCTTAGAGGGGAGCCCACCTACGAGCAGTACTTC; CDR3 protein: CASSLRGEPTYEQYF
J gene: TRBJ2-1; V gene: TRBV6-1; clone size: .; D gene: TRBD2; CDR3 DNA: TGTGCCAGCAGTCAGCGGGGTTCGGCCTACAATGAGCAGTTCTTC; CDR3 protein: CASSQRGSAYNEQFF
J gene: TRBJ1-4; V gene: TRBV7-2; clone size: .; D gene: TRBD1; CDR3 DNA: TGTGCCAGCTGCAGGGGGCCGTGTGAAAAACTGTTTTTT; CDR3 protein: CASCRGPCEKLFF
J gene: TRBJ2-2; V gene: TRBV7-9; clone size: few; D gene: .; CDR3 DNA: TGTGCCAGCAGCGAACAGGGAGCCGGGGAGCTGTTTTTT; CDR3 protein: CASSEQGAGELFF
J gene: TRBJ1-4; V gene: TRBV7-6; clone size: many; D gene: .; CDR3 DNA: TGTGCCAGCAGCTTAGCCGGGACACTTGAAAAACTGTTTTTT; CDR3 protein: CASSLAGTLEKLFF
J gene: TRBJ1-3; V gene: TRBV28; clone size: .; D gene: TRBD1; CDR3 DNA: TGTGCCAGCCCCGGGGGACAGGGGACTCGGTTTCAATTTTTT; CDR3 protein: CASPGGQGTRFQFF
J gene: TRBJ2-5; V gene: TRBV5-6; clone size: once; D gene: .; CDR3 DNA: TGTGCCAGCACCCCAGCCGGGACGCCAGAGACCCAGTACTTC; CDR3 protein: CASTPAGTPETQYF
J gene: TRBJ2-7; V gene: TRBV11-2; clone size: many; D gene: .; CDR3 DNA: TGTGCCAGCAGCACGGGGACGACCTACGAGCAGTACTTC; CDR3 protein: CASSTGTTYEQYF
J gene: TRBJ2-1; V gene: TRBV7-9; clone size: many; D gene: .; CDR3 DNA: TGTGCCAGCACCCCCGGGGTTTGGGGCGGCAATGAGCAGTTCTTC; CDR3 protein: CASTPGVWGGNEQFF
J gene: TRBJ2-3; V gene: TRBV20-1; clone size: few; D gene: .; CDR3 DNA: TGCAGTGCTAGGGAATCGGGACCGCTCGCGGTAGGGCAGTATTTT; CDR3 protein: CSARESGPLAVGQYF
J gene: TRBJ2-3; V gene: TRBV18; clone size: .; D gene: .; CDR3 DNA: TGTGCCAGCTCGGGGTCTGCGACAGATACGCAGTATTTT; CDR3 protein: CASSGSATDTQYF
J gene: TRBJ2-1; V gene: TRBV19; clone size: .; D gene: TRBD1; CDR3 DNA: TGTGCCAGTTCTAAACAACCGGGACAGGGACCAAATGAGCAGTTCTTC; CDR3 protein: CASSKQPGQGPNEQFF
J gene: TRBJ2-2; V gene: TRBV2; clone size: medium-sized; D gene: .; CDR3 DNA: TGTGCCAGCACCCCGGGAGAAGCGAACACCGGGGAGCTGTTTTTT; CDR3 protein: CASTPGEANTGELFF
J gene: TRBJ1-4; V gene: TRBV6-1; clone size: .; D gene: .; CDR3 DNA: TGTGCCAGCAGTGAGAGGATGACGGGAAAACTGTTTTTT; CDR3 protein: CASSERMTGKLFF
J gene: TRBJ2-7; V gene: TRBV12-3/TRBV12-4; clone size: .; D gene: .; CDR3 DNA: TGTGCCAGCAGTGCAACCACCTATGGCTCCTACGAGCAGTACTTC; CDR3 protein: CASSATTYGSYEQYF
J gene: TRBJ2-5; V gene: TRBV10-3; clone size: .; D gene: .; CDR3 DNA: TGTGCCATCAGGCCTAGGGGATCCGAAGAGACCCAGTACTTC; CDR3 protein: CAIRPRGSEETQYF
J gene: TRBJ1-5; V gene: TRBV28; clone size: few; D gene: .; CDR3 DNA: TGTGCCAGCAGTGGGACGCCCGGAGGGCCTCAGCCCCAGCATTTT; CDR3 protein: CASSGTPGGPQPQHF
J gene: TRBJ2-3; V gene: TRBV4-2; clone size: few; D gene: .; CDR3 DNA: TGTGCCAGCAGCCCCCGCCAGCGGGTCGGCACAGATACGCAGTATTTT; CDR3 protein: CASSPRQRVGTDTQYF
J gene: TRBJ1-5; V gene: TRBV20-1; clone size: .; D gene: .; CDR3 DNA: TGCAGTGCGAAACGGGGTTCCGATCAGCCCCAGCATTTT; CDR3 protein: CSAKRGSDQPQHF